This is a list of T cell receptor beta chains from one sample in a study of immune evolution from preneoplasia to lung adenocarcinoma. Measured with immunoSEQ multiplex PCR; TCRdb has only the in-frame clones, and not every one. The profile shows several thousand clones, 77% of them singletons. The sample comprised FFPE minimally invasive lung adenocarcinoma tissue. The receptors were gathered from a person aged 60-79 years with lung adenocarcinoma. Both conserved end residues are part of each CDR3. A D gene is named only where the DNA matches it firmly. Clone size is shown for a subset of rows, as once, few, many or a class of expanded clone.

clone_size | d_call | j_call | v_call | cdr3_nt | cdr3_aa
NA | TRBD1 | TRBJ2-7 | TRBV5-4 | TGTGCCAGCAGCCGCGACAGGGGTCCGAGCGAGCAGTACTTC | CASSRDRGPSEQYF
NA | TRBD1 | TRBJ2-6 | TRBV7-2 | TGTGCCAGCAGCCCAACAGGGGACCCCTCTGGGGCCAACGTCCTGACTTTC | CASSPTGDPSGANVLTF
NA | TRBD2 | TRBJ2-3 | TRBV5-1 | TGCGCCAGCAGCTCCGGGACTAGCGTAAGCACAGATACGCAGTATTTT | CASSSGTSVSTDTQYF
NA | NA | TRBJ2-5 | TRBV7-2 | TGTGCCAGCACGACACCTACACCCGAGACCCAGTACTTC | CASTTPTPETQYF
NA | TRBD1 | TRBJ1-1 | TRBV5-6 | TGTGCCAGCAGCTTGGACAGGGGGCGGAGCACTGAAGCTTTCTTT | CASSLDRGRSTEAFF
NA | TRBD1 | TRBJ2-7 | TRBV5-6 | TGTGCCAGCAGCTTGTTGGGACAGGGGGCGGGGGAGCAGTACTTC | CASSLLGQGAGEQYF
NA | NA | TRBJ2-7 | TRBV5-5 | TGTGCCAGCAGCTCCGCCGACTACGAGCAGTACTTC | CASSSADYEQYF
NA | TRBD1 | TRBJ2-1 | TRBV5-1 | TGCGCCAGCAGCTTGACCCCCGGGCAGGGGGCAGGCAATGAGCAGTTCTTC | CASSLTPGQGAGNEQFF
NA | NA | TRBJ2-7 | TRBV9 | TGTGCCAGCAGCCCGGACTTCTACTACGAGCAGTACTTC | CASSPDFYYEQYF
NA | TRBD2 | TRBJ2-5 | TRBV5-5 | TGTGCCAGCAGCTTTCGGTGGGGGCTCTCGGGAGGGGAGACCCAGTACTTC | CASSFRWGLSGGETQYF
once | NA | TRBJ1-1 | TRBV30 | TGTGCCTGGAGTGGGCCCCCCCCAGGAGCTTTCTTT | CAWSGPPPGAFF
NA | NA | TRBJ1-1 | TRBV6-6 | TGTGCCACAGAGGGGTACACTGAAGCTTTCTTT | CATEGYTEAFF
NA | TRBD2 | TRBJ2-3 | TRBV6-6 | TGTGCCAGCAGTTACTCCCCGGAGGGGAGGGGTACGCAGTATTTT | CASSYSPEGRGTQYF
NA | TRBD1 | TRBJ1-4 | TRBV7-2 | TGTGCCAGCAGCTTAGGAGGAAGGGGGCGCCCCAATGAAAAACTGTTTTTT | CASSLGGRGRPNEKLFF
few | NA | TRBJ2-2 | TRBV19 | TGTGCCAGTAGTGCCGGAAACACCGGGGAGCTGTTTTTT | CASSAGNTGELFF
NA | NA | TRBJ1-2 | TRBV5-6 | TGTGCCAGCACTCCGGACAGCCAGAGCTATGGCTACACCTTC | CASTPDSQSYGYTF
NA | NA | TRBJ2-3 | TRBV20-1 | TGCAGTGCTGGGAGGGGGGATACGCAGTATTTT | CSAGRGDTQYF
few | TRBD1 | TRBJ1-3 | TRBV4-3 | TGCGCCAGCAGCCATGGACGGACAGGGGGTATGGGAAACACCATATATTTT | CASSHGRTGGMGNTIYF
NA | NA | TRBJ2-1 | TRBV4-2 | TGTGCCAGCAGCCCGAATTGGGCACTTGGGAACAATGAGCAGTTCTTC | CASSPNWALGNNEQFF
NA | TRBD1 | TRBJ2-5 | TRBV7-2 | TGTGCCAGCAGCCGGGACAGATCTCAGCAGACCCAGTACTTC | CASSRDRSQQTQYF
once | NA | TRBJ1-2 | TRBV15 | TGTGCCACCAGGCCCTCTGGGCCCATAGATGGCTACACCTTC | CATRPSGPIDGYTF